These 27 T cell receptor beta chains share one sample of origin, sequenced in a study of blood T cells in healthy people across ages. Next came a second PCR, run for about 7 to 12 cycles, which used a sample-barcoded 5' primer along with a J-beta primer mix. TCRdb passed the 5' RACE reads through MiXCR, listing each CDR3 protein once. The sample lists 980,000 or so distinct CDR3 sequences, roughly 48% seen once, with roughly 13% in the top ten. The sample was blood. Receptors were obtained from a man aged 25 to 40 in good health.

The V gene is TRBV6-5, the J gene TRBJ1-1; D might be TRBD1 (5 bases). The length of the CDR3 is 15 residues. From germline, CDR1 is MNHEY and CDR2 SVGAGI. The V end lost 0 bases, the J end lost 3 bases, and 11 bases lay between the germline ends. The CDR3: CASSYSAGLDTEAFF. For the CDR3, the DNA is TGTGCCAGCAGTTACTCGGCAGGGTTGGACACTGAAGCTTTCTTT.

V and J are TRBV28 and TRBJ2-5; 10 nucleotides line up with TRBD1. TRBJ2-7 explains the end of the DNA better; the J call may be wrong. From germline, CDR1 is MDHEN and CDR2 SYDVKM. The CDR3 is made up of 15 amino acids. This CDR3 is CASSQVTGGLYEQYF. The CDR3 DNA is TGTGCCAGCAGTCAGGTGACAGGGGGCCTCTACGAGCAGTACTTC.

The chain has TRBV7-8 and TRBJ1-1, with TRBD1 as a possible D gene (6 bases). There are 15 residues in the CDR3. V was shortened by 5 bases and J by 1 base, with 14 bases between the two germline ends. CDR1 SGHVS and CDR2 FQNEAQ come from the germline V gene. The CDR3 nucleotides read TGTGCCAGCAGCAGCCAGCTGGGGGCGAACACTGAAGCTTTCTTT. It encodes CASSSQLGANTEAFF.

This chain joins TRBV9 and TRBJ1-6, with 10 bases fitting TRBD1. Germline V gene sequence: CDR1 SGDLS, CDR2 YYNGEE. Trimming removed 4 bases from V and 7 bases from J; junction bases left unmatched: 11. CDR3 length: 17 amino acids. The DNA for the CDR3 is TGTGCCAGCAGCTCCTGGACAGGGGGAGGAAGCAATTCACCCCTCCACTTT. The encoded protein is CASSSWTGGGSNSPLHF.

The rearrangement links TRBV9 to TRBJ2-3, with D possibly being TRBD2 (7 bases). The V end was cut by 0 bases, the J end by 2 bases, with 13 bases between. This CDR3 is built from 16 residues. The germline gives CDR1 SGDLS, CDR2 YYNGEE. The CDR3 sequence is CASSVGAGDTTDTQYF. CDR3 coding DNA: TGTGCCAGCAGCGTAGGGGCGGGGGACACCACAGATACGCAGTATTTT. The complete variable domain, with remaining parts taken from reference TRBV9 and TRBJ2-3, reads DSGVTQTPKHLITATGQRVTLRCSPRSGDLSVYWYQQSLDQGLQFLIQYYNGEERAKGNILERFSAQQFPDLHSELNLSSLELGDSALYFCASSVGAGDTTDTQYFGPGTRLTVL.

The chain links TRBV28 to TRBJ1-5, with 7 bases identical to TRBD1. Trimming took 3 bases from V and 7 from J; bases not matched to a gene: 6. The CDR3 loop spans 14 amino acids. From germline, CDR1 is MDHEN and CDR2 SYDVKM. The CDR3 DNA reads TGTGCCAGCAGTTTTCGGACAGGATTGCAGCCCCAGCATTTT. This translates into CASSFRTGLQPQHF.

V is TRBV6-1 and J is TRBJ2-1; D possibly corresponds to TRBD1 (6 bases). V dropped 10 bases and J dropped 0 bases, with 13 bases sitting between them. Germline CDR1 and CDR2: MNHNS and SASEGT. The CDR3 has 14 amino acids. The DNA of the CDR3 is TGTGCCATTTTTACAGGGAGCTCCTACAATGAGCAGTTCTTC. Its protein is CAIFTGSSYNEQFF.

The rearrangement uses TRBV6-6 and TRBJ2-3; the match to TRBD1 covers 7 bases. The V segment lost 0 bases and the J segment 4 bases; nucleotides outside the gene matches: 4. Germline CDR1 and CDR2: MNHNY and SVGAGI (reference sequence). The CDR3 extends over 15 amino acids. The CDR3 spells CASSYSGGNADTQYF. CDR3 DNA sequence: TGTGCCAGCAGTTACTCAGGGGGCAACGCAGATACGCAGTATTTT.

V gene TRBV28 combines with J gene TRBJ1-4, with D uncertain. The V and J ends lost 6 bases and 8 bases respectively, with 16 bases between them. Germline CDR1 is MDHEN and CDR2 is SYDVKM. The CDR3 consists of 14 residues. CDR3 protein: CASRPEEGVEKLFF. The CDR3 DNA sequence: TGTGCCAGCAGGCCGGAGGAGGGAGTGGAAAAACTGTTTTTT.

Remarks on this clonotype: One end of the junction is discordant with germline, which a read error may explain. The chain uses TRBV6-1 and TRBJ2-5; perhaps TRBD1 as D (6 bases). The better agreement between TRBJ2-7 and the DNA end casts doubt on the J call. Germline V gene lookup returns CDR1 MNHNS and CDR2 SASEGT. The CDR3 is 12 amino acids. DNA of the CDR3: TGTGCGAGCAGTGAAAACAGGGACGAGCAGTACTTC. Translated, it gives CASSENRDEQYF.

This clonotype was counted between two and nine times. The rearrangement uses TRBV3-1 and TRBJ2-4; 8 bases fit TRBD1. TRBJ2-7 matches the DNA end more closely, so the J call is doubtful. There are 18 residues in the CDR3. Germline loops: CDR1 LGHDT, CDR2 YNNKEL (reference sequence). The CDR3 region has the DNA TGTGCCAGCAGCCAAGATCGGTGGCAGGGGGCGAGTTCCTACGAGCAGTACTTC. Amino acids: CASSQDRWQGASSYEQYF.

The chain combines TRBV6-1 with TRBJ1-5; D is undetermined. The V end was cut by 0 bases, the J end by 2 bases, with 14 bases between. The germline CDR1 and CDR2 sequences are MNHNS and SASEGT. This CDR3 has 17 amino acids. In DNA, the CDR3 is TGTGCCAGCAGTGAAGCGTCCTTCCATCGGGGCAATCAGCCCCAGCATTTT. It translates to CASSEASFHRGNQPQHF.

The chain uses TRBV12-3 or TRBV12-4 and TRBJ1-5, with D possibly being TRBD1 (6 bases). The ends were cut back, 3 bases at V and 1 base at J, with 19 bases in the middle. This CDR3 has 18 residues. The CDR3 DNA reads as TGTGCCAGCAGTTTGGTGGGACATCGGGTTGGAAGCAATCAGCCCCAGCATTTT. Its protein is CASSLVGHRVGSNQPQHF.

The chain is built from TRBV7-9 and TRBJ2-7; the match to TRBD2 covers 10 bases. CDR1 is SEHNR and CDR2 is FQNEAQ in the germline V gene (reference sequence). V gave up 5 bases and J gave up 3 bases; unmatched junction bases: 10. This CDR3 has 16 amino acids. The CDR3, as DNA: TGTGCCAGCAGCACACATACTAGCGGGACCCTCTACGAGCAGTACTTC. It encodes CASSTHTSGTLYEQYF.

The DNA for the CDR3 is TGTGCCAGCAGCCCGCGGGACACCCACCAGGACTATGGCTACACCTTC. As protein: CASSPRDTHQDYGYTF. The chain carries TRBV3-1 and TRBJ1-2, with a tentative D call TRBD1 (6 bases). CDR3 length: 16 residues. The germline V gene encodes CDR1 LGHDT and CDR2 YNNKEL (reference sequence). Trimming left V 4 bases short and J 3 bases short, with 18 bases between.

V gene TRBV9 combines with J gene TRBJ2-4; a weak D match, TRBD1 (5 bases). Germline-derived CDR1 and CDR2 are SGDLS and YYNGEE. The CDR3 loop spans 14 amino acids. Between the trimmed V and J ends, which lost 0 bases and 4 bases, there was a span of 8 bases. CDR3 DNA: TGTGCCAGCAGCGTAGCCAGGGTTAAAAACATTCAGTACTTC. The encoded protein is CASSVARVKNIQYF.

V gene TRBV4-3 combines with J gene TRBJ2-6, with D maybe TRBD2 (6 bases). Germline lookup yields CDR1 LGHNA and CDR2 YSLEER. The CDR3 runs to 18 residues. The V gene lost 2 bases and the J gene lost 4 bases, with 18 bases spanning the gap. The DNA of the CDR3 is TGCGCCAGCAGCCAACGCGATCGGCTAGCGAAAGGGGCCAACGTCCTGACTTTC. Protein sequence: CASSQRDRLAKGANVLTF.

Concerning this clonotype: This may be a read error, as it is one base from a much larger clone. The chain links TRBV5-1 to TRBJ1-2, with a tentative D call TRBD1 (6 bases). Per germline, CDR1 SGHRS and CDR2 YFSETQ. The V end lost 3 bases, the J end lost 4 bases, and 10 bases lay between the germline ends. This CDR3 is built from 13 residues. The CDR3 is CASSWQDSYGYTF. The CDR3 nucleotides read TGCGCCAGCAGCTGGCAGGACAGCTATGGCTACACCTTC. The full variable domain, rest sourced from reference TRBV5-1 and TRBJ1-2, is KAGVTQTPRYLIKTRGQQVTLSCSPISGHRSVSWYQQTPGQGLQFLFEYFSETQRNKGNFPGRFSGRQFSNSRSEMNVSTLELGDSALYLCASSWQDSYGYTFGSGTRLTVV.

The CDR3 DNA sequence: TGTGCCAGCAGCACCTCCGGGACAGGTGAACCCGGGGCCAACGTCCTGACTTTC. Its protein product is CASSTSGTGEPGANVLTF. This rearrangement joins TRBV9 to TRBJ2-6, with 8 bases identical to TRBD1. This CDR3 spans 18 amino acids. With 4 bases clipped from V and 4 bases from J, the junction kept 13 bases outside the gene matches. Germline assignment: CDR1 SGDLS and CDR2 YYNGEE.

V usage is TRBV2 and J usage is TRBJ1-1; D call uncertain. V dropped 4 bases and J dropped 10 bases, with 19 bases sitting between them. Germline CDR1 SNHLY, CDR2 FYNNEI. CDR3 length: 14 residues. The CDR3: CASSVTELPWAAFF. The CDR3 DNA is TGTGCCAGCAGTGTTACGGAGTTACCCTGGGCAGCTTTCTTT.

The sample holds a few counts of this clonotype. This chain's CDR3 is CASSLLAGDTDTQYF. As DNA, the CDR3 is TGTGCCAGCAGTCTACTAGCGGGGGACACAGATACGCAGTATTTT. The V call is TRBV7-9, the J call TRBJ2-3; 11 nucleotides align to TRBD2. The V gene's germline CDR1 is SEHNR and CDR2 FQNEAQ (reference sequence). CDR3 length: 15 residues. The trim removed 6 bases at V and 2 bases at J, leaving 4 bases unmatched.

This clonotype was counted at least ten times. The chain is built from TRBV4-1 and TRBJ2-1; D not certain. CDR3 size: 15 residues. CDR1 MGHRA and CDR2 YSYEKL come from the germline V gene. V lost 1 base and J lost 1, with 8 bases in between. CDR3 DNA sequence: TGCGCCAGCAGCCAAGGCTGGGGTTCCTACAATGAGCAGTTCTTC. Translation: CASSQGWGSYNEQFF.

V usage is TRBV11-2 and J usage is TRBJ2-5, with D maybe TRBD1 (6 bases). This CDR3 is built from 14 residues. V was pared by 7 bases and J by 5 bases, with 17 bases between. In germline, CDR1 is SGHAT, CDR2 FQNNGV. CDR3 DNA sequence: TGTGCCAGCACCCCAGGACAGAAGGGGGAGACCCAGTACTTC. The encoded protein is CASTPGQKGETQYF.

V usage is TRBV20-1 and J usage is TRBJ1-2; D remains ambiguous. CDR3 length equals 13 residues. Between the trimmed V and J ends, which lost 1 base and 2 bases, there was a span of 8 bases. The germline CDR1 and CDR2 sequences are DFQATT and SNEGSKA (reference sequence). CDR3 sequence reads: CSARALDNYGYTF. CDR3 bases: TGCAGTGCTAGAGCCCTGGACAACTATGGCTACACCTTC.

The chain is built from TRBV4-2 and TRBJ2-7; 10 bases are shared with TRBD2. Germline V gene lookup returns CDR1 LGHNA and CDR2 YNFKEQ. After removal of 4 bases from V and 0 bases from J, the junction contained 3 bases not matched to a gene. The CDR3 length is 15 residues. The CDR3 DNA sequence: TGTGCCAGCAGCCCAGGGACTAGCGCCTCCTACGAGCAGTACTTC. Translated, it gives CASSPGTSASYEQYF.

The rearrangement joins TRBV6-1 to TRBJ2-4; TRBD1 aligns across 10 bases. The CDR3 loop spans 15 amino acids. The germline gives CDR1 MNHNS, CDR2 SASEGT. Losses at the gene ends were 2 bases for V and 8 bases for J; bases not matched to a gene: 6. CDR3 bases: TGTGCCAGCAGTGAAAGGACAGGGGGGGGATACATTCAGTACTTC. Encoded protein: CASSERTGGGYIQYF.

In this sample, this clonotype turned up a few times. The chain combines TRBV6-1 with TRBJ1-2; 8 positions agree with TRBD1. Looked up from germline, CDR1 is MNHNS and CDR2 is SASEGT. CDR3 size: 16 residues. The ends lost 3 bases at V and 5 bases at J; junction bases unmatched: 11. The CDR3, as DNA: TGTGCCAGCAGTGACGCCTTGGACAGGGTTGGGTATGGCTACACCTTC. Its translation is CASSDALDRVGYGYTF.